The present TCR beta chain was sequenced within a study of cytomegalovirus exposure and HLA in healthy donors. Germline V gives CDR1 SNHLY, CDR2 FYNNEI. This CDR3 is 14 amino acids long. The J segment lost 4 bases and the V segment lost 7 bases, leaving 4 bases of the junction unmatched. The PCR made use of 60 Vbeta and 13 Jbeta primers. The table came from immunoSEQ multiplex PCR; TCRdb's copy has only in-frame clones and leaves some out. The repertoire holds 150,000 to 200,000 clones, with 80% to 85% as singletons. The clonotype comes from a male donor in good health and CMV-seropositive. The V gene is TRBV2, the J gene TRBJ2-2, with 9 bases matching TRBD1. The source material was PBMCs. The CDR3 bases are TGTGCCAGCACTTGGACAGGGGTCACCGGGGAGCTGTTTTTT. Translating it yields CASTWTGVTGELFF.